This T cell receptor (beta chain) comes out of a study of patients and donors after allogeneic stem cell transplantation. This clonotype was detected only a few times. This CDR3 spans 13 amino acids. CDR1 LGHNT and CDR2 FRNRAP come from the germline V gene. Trimming took off 4 bases at V and 0 bases at J, with 7 bases between the two ends. MiXCR, run by TCRdb on the RT-PCR reads, gives a single entry per CDR3 protein. The sample carries about 960,000 distinct CDR3 sequences, roughly 18% recorded once. V usage is TRBV12-5 and J usage is TRBJ2-7, with D hard to call. The sequencing input was blood, either unsorted or a sorted T cell fraction (not recorded which). This clonotype was obtained from a human donor who was either an allogeneic HSCT recipient or a stem cell or donor lymphocyte infusion donor (not recorded which). It is not recorded whose cells these are; they may come from a transplant donor. The DNA for the CDR3 is TGTGCTAGTGGTTCATCCAGCTCCTACGAGCAGTACTTC. Its protein product is CASGSSSSYEQYF.